The T cell receptor beta chain under discussion was sequenced for a study of T cells in Graves' hyperthyroidism and ophthalmopathy. Broader study findings: Appearing also in blood were most of the thyroid clonotypes expanded above 0.001.

This clonotype was detected ten times or more. Its antigen is not identified. Diagnosing involved the use of clinical symptoms, serum thyroxine and TRAb, thyroid ultrasound and orbital computed tomography. With 6 bases removed from V and 6 bases from J, the gap between germline ends came to 14 bases. The CDR3 contains 12 residues. Germline V gene data show CDR1 as DFQATT and CDR2 as SNEGSKA (reference sequence). Amplified regions were TCR beta CDR3 sequences from RNA transcripts. The HTBI primer set was used in a first-round RT-PCR of the TCR CDR3. TCRdb re-called the multiplex PCR reads through MiXCR, storing one row per CDR3 protein. The data contain hundreds of thousands of distinct CDR3 sequences, roughly 15% of them singletons.

V usage is TRBV20-1 and J usage is TRBJ1-2; D is unresolved. Sequenced input: blood. This TCR came from a man younger than 35 with Graves' ophthalmopathy. Written as DNA, the CDR3 is TGCAGTGCCATCCGGGATTTGAATGGCTACACCTTC. This sequence encodes CSAIRDLNGYTF.